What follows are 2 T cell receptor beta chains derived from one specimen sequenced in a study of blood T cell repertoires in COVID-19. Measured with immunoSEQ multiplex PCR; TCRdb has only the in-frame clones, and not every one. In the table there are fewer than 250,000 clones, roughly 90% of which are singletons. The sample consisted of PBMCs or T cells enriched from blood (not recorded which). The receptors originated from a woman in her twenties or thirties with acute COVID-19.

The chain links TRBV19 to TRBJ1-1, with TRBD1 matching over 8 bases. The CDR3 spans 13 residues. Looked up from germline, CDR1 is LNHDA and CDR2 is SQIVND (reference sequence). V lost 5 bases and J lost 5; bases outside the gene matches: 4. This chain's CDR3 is CASSLQGGTEAFF. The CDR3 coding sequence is TGTGCCAGTAGTCTACAGGGGGGGACTGAAGCTTTCTTT.

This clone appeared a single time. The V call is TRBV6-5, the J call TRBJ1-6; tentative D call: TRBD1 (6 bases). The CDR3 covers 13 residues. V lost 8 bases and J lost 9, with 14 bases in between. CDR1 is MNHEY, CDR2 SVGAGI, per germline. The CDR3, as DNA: TGTGCCAGCCTAGGGGGAGGGATTTCACCCCTCCACTTT. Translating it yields CASLGGGISPLHF.